The sequence of this TCR beta chain was determined in a study of blood T cell repertoires in COVID-19 (dated by TCRdb to the early 2020s). Background on the whole study: Samples covering the acute and convalescent phases of COVID-19 were provided by collaborators in the United States, Italy and Spain. Deeply sampled blood TCRbeta repertoires from subjects exposed to, actively infected with, or recovered from COVID-19 were included in the dataset. The material from the prospective study consisted of cDNA or gDNA derived from T cells, B-cell-depleted T cells, or PBMCs. Where available, HLA class I and class II types were taken from metadata supplied by the sample provider and were not determined by assay-based typing. Samples were obtained from the ongoing ImmuneRACE study (first 160 participants) and from over 1,000 subjects provided by 6 global collaborators. A de-identified subject ID, COVID-19 status, age in years and sex were almost always included in the sample metadata. The repertoires were made available in a free public database intended to serve as a resource for research on the immune response to SARS-CoV-2. The investigation overall reported the following: Clinical and demographic metadata were provided uncurated, with the amount varying by source and participant.

Note on this clone: Its antigen is not yet known. No base quality information exists; no much larger clone differs at one position.

The immunoSEQ Assay, a bias-controlled multiplex PCR, was used to amplify TCRbeta CDR3 regions from genomic DNA. Per the authors' processing: The number of nucleated cells in each sample was estimated by amplification of reference gene primers within the assay. To quantify the absolute abundance of each unique TCRbeta CDR3 rearrangement, sequence reads were collapsed and filtered. For each sample, productive Simpson clonality was calculated by taking the square root of Simpson's diversity index across productive rearrangements. Held by TCRdb, this immuneACCESS table contains in-frame sequences only and omits some clones. Under half of the omission traces to an unresolved V gene where checked; the cause of the rest is unknown. The DNA was the basis for D and trimming; V, J and clone size are from that table. The sample yields 45,000 or so clones; roughly nine tenths were counted once. The top ten hold less than 20% of the sample.

CDR1 and CDR2, per the germline V gene, are MNHEY and SVGAGI. Measured from the cysteine to the phenylalanine, the CDR3 is 13 residues long. The retained sequence is limited to the CDR3, 39 bases, with the frame set at the first base. V is cut by 6 bases and J by 2 bases, and the space between the germline ends is 11 bases. Whole blood was collected in K2EDTA tubes by collaborating institutions according to the institutions' own protocols. For TCRbeta analysis, collaborators shipped samples as frozen whole blood, isolated PBMCs, or DNA extracted from either of those sample types. The specimen sequenced was peripheral blood. This TCR was sampled from a man between 65 and 85 years old with active COVID-19. Recombination linked TRBV6-5 to TRBJ2-7, and perhaps TRBD1 as D gene, on 5 matching bases. This receptor carries the CDR3 CASRDIRAYEQYF. The nucleotide sequence reads TGTGCCAGCAGGGACATTCGCGCCTACGAGCAGTACTTC.